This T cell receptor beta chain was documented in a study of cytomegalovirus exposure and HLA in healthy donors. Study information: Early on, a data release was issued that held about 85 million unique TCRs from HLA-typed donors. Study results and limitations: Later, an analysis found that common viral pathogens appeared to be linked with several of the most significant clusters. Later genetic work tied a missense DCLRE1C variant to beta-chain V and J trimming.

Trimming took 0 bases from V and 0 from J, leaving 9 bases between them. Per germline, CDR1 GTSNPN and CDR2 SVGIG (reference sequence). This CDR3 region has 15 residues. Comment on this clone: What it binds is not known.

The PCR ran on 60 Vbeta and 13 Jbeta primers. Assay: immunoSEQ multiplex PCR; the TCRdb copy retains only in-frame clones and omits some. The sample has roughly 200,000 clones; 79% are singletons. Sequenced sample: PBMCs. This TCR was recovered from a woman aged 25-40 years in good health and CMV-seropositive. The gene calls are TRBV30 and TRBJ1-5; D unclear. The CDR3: CAWSVGGYSNQPQHF. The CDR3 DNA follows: TGTGCCTGGAGTGTCGGAGGTTATAGCAATCAGCCCCAGCATTTT.